This TCR beta chain originates from a study of blood T cell repertoires in COVID-19 (dated by TCRdb to the early 2020s). Regarding the complete study: Collaborator samples came from the United States, Italy and Spain and covered acute and convalescent phases of COVID-19. The material from the prospective study consisted of cDNA or gDNA derived from T cells, B-cell-depleted T cells, or PBMCs. The dataset comprised deeply sampled blood TCRbeta repertoires from subjects exposed to, actively infected with, or recovered from COVID-19. The repertoires were released in a freely available public database intended as a resource for research on the immune response to SARS-CoV-2. Samples were obtained from the ongoing ImmuneRACE study (first 160 participants) and from 1,254 subjects provided by 6 global collaborators. Nearly every sample came with metadata listing a de-identified subject ID, COVID-19 status, age in years and sex. HLA class I and class II types, where available, came from metadata supplied by the sample provider rather than from assay-based typing. Here is what the overall study found, with its caveats: The amount of clinical and demographic metadata varied by source and participant and was provided uncurated.

About this clone: Which antigen it targets is not known. No much larger clone is present one base from it, and per-base qualities are unavailable.

CDR1 and CDR2 are drawn from the germline V gene: SNHLY, FYNNEI. The CDR3 covers 16 residues, taking in both the cysteine and the phenylalanine. Left in the record is the CDR3 DNA by itself, 48 bases read in frame from the first base. At the junction V is shortened by 4 bases and J by 2 bases; bases outside the gene matches: 7. Whole blood was collected in K2EDTA tubes by collaborating institutions according to the institutions' own protocols. For TCRbeta analysis, collaborators shipped samples as frozen whole blood, isolated PBMCs, or DNA extracted from either of those sample types. TCRbeta CDR3 regions were amplified from genomic DNA using the immunoSEQ Assay, a bias-controlled multiplex PCR. The authors' analysis ran thus. The number of nucleated cells in each sample was estimated by amplification of reference gene primers within the assay. To quantify the absolute abundance of each unique TCRbeta CDR3 rearrangement, sequence reads were collapsed and filtered. For each sample, productive Simpson clonality was calculated as the square root of Simpson's diversity index across productive rearrangements. What TCRdb holds here is the immuneACCESS table cut down to in-frame rearrangements. Part of the clones is not present; checked against another copy, under half of the missing clones reflect an unresolved V gene, and the others are unexplained. V and J calls and clone size are given by that table; D and trimming were obtained from the DNA. The sample has hundreds of thousands of clones on record, roughly four fifths of them singletons. The ten most abundant clones make up 12% of the sample.

The clonotype was recovered from a woman between 55 and 75 years old with active or convalescent COVID-19. Recombination linked TRBV2 to TRBJ2-3; TRBD2 agrees with 9 junctional bases. Source material: peripheral blood. The DNA sequence is given as TGTGCCAGCAGTGCACTAGCGGGCACATTCACAGATACGCAGTATTTT. This codes for CASSALAGTFTDTQYF.